Listed below are T cell receptor beta chains from one sample, sequenced in a study of blood T cell repertoires in COVID-19. Using immunoSEQ multiplex PCR, the repertoire was profiled, and TCRdb retains in-frame clones only, with some absent. The sample has approximately 250,000 clones, approximately 90% seen once. Sequencing was carried out using PBMCs or T cells enriched from blood (not recorded which). These receptors were taken from a woman in her forties with acute COVID-19. CDR3s include the opening cysteine and the closing phenylalanine or tryptophan. A D gene is named only where the DNA matches it firmly.

CDR3aa: CASSQNRDTNEQFF
CDR3nt: TGTGCCAGCAGCCAAAACCGGGACACCAATGAGCAGTTCTTC
len: 14
j_gene: TRBJ2-1
v_gene: TRBV4-2
d_gene: .

CDR3aa: CATSATSGYTEAFF
CDR3nt: TGTGCCACCAGTGCCACTTCGGGATACACTGAAGCTTTCTTT
len: 14
j_gene: TRBJ1-1
v_gene: TRBV24-1
d_gene: .

CDR3aa: CASSLEVSGSETQYF
CDR3nt: TGTGCCAGCAGCTTAGAGGTTAGCGGGAGTGAGACCCAGTACTTC
len: 15
j_gene: TRBJ2-5
v_gene: TRBV11-1
d_gene: TRBD2

CDR3aa: CASSHSTGLNTEAFF
CDR3nt: TGTGCCAGCTCACACTCGACAGGGTTGAACACTGAAGCTTTCTTT
len: 15
j_gene: TRBJ1-1
v_gene: TRBV18
d_gene: TRBD1

CDR3aa: CASSTHRGLGNSPLHF
CDR3nt: TGTGCCAGCAGCACACACAGGGGTTTAGGAAATTCACCCCTCCACTTT
len: 16
j_gene: TRBJ1-6
v_gene: TRBV16
d_gene: TRBD1

CDR3aa: CASSSDRVLGYTF
CDR3nt: TGTGCCAGCAGTTCAGACAGGGTCTTGGGCTACACCTTC
len: 13
j_gene: TRBJ1-2
v_gene: TRBV28
d_gene: TRBD1

CDR3aa: CASSWIAPSTDTQYF
CDR3nt: TGCGCCAGCAGCTGGATAGCCCCGAGCACAGATACGCAGTATTTT
len: 15
j_gene: TRBJ2-3
v_gene: TRBV5-1
d_gene: .

CDR3aa: CASSRGDGGMGTEAFF
CDR3nt: TGCGCCAGCAGCCGTGGGGACGGAGGGATGGGCACTGAAGCTTTCTTT
len: 16
j_gene: TRBJ1-1
v_gene: TRBV5-1
d_gene: .

CDR3aa: CASSSWTSGSVEQFF
CDR3nt: TGTGCCAGCAGTTCTTGGACTAGCGGGAGTGTTGAGCAGTTCTTC
len: 15
j_gene: TRBJ2-1
v_gene: TRBV28
d_gene: TRBD2

CDR3aa: CASSTEYMNTEAFF
CDR3nt: TGTGCCAGCTCCACAGAATACATGAACACTGAAGCTTTCTTT
len: 14
j_gene: TRBJ1-1
v_gene: TRBV18
d_gene: .

CDR3aa: CASSVDREMNTEAFF
CDR3nt: TGTGCCAGTAGTGTGGACAGGGAAATGAACACTGAAGCTTTCTTT
len: 15
j_gene: TRBJ1-1
v_gene: TRBV19
d_gene: TRBD1

CDR3aa: CASTATRGYAFF
CDR3nt: TGTGCCAGTACTGCGACCAGGGGATACGCTTTCTTT
len: 12
j_gene: TRBJ1-1
v_gene: TRBV19
d_gene: .

CDR3aa: CASSPRGLAGGPYSNNEQFF
CDR3nt: TGTGCCAGTAGTCCCCGGGGGCTAGCGGGAGGACCCTATTCGAACAATGAGCAGTTCTTC
len: 20
j_gene: TRBJ2-1
v_gene: TRBV19
d_gene: TRBD2